These T cell receptor beta chains were read from a single sample in a study of CD8+ T cells in alopecia areata. Method: immunoSEQ multiplex PCR; TCRdb's copy keeps in-frame clones and lacks some. Of about 110,000 clones listed, around 59% are singletons. The sample consisted of CD8+ T cells sorted from blood. The receptors here all came from a human donor in good health. Both conserved end residues are part of each CDR3. The D gene is left open where the match is weak. Some rows have no size entry. The others give once, few or many, or a class for an expanded clone.

- | TRBJ1-2 | TRBV7-9 | - | TGTGCCAGCAGCTTAGGGAGGGGATCCTACACCTTC | CASSLGRGSYTF
- | TRBJ1-5 | TRBV28 | few | TGTGCCAGCAGTCCCGACAGCAGCAATCAGCCCCAGCATTTT | CASSPDSSNQPQHF
TRBD2 | TRBJ2-5 | TRBV25-1 | few | TGTGCCAGCTCAGTGAATATCGGAGGCGGGGGAGGGCCCCAGTACTTC | CASSVNIGGGGGPQYF
- | TRBJ1-4 | TRBV18 | - | TGTGCCAGCTCAGCCAGGCGTCGGGGAGTGAGTGAAAAACTGTTTTTT | CASSARRRGVSEKLFF
- | TRBJ2-3 | TRBV13 | - | TGTGCCAGCAGCTTTAGCACTGGGGTTGGCACAGATACGCAGTATTTT | CASSFSTGVGTDTQYF
- | TRBJ2-2 | TRBV25-1 | - | TGTGCCAGCAGTGAAGGCCGCGGTGACACCGGGGAGCTGTTTTTT | CASSEGRGDTGELFF
- | TRBJ2-7 | TRBV7-2 | - | TGTGCCAGCAGCTTATCGAGGGGTTTCAACGAGCAGTACTTC | CASSLSRGFNEQYF
TRBD2 | TRBJ2-1 | TRBV9 | - | TGTGCCAGCAGCGTGAGCGGGGCCGGTGAGCAGTTCTTC | CASSVSGAGEQFF
- | TRBJ2-5 | TRBV2 | - | TGTGCCAGCAGTGAAGTGGAGACACCCGGCAATCTCCCGTACTTC | CASSEVETPGNLPYF
TRBD1 | TRBJ1-6 | TRBV28 | - | TGTGCCAGCAGTACAGGGGGCTATAATTCACCCCTCCACTTT | CASSTGGYNSPLHF
TRBD1 | TRBJ2-5 | TRBV13 | - | TGTGCCAGCAGCCCCCCGGGACAGGGAGAGACCCAGTACTTC | CASSPPGQGETQYF